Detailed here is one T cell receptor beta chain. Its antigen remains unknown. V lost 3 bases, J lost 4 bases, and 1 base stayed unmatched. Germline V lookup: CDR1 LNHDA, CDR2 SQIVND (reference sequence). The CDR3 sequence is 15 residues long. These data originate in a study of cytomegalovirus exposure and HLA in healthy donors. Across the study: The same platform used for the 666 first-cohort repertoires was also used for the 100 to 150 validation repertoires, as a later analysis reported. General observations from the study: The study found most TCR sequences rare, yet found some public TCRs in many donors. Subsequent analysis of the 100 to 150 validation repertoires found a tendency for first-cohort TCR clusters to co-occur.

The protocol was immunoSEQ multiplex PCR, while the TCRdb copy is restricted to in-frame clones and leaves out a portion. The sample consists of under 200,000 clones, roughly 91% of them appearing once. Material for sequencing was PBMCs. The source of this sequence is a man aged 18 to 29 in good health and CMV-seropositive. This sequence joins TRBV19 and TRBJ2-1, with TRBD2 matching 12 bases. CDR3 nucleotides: TGTGCCAGTAGTATCGGACTAGCGGGGTACAATGAGCAGTTCTTC. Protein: CASSIGLAGYNEQFF.